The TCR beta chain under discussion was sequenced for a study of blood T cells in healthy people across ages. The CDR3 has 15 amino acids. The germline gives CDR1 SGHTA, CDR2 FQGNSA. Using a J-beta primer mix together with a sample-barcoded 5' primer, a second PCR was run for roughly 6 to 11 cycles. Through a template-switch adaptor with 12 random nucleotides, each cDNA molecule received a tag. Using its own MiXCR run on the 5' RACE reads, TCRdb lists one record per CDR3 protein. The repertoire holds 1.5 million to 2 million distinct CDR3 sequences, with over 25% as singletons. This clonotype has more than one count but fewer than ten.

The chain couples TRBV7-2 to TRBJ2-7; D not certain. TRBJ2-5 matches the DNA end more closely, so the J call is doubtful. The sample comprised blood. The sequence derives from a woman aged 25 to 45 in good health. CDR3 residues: CASSLAPPPQETQYF. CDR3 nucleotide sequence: TGTGCCAGCAGCTTAGCGCCCCCCCCACAAGAGACCCAGTACTTC.